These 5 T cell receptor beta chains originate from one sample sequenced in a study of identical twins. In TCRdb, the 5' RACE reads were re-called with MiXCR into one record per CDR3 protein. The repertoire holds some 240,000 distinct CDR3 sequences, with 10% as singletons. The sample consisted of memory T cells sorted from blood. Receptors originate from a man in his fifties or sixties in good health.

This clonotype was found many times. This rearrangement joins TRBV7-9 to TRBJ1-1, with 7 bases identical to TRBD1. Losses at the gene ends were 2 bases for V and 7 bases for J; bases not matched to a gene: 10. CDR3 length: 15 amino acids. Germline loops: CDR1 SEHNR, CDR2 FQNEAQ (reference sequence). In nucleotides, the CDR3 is TGTGCCAGCAGCTTATCCGGGACAGAAGGCGGTGAAGCTTTCTTT. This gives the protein CASSLSGTEGGEAFF.

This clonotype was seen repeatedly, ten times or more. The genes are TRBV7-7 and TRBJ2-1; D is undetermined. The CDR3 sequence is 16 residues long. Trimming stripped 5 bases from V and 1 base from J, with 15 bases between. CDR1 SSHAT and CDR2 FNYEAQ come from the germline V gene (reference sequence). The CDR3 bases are TGTGCCAGCAGCCTAGGGCATCTAGTTTCCTACAATGAGCAGTTCTTC. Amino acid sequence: CASSLGHLVSYNEQFF.

The CDR3 is CSVSAPQTEKLFF. DNA of the CDR3: TGCAGCGTATCCGCGCCCCAGACTGAAAAACTGTTTTTT. The V and J genes are TRBV29-1 and TRBJ1-4, with D unclear. There are 13 residues in the CDR3. CDR1 and CDR2 (germline): SQVTM, ANQGSEA. Between the trimmed V and J ends, which lost 6 bases and 7 bases, there was a span of 15 bases.

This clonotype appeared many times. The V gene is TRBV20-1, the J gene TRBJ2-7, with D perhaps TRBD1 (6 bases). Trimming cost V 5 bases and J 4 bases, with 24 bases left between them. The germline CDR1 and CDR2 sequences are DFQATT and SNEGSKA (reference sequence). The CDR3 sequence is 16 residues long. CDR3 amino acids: CSASGQPNGAPYEQYF. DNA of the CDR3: TGCAGTGCTTCTGGACAGCCAAACGGTGCTCCGTACGAGCAGTACTTC.

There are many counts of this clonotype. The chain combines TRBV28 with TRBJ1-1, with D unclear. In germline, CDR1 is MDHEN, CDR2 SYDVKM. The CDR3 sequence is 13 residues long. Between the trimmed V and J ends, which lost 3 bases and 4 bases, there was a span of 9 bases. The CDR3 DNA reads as TGTGCCAGCAGTTTTCGGGTACCCACTGAAGCTTTCTTT. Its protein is CASSFRVPTEAFF.